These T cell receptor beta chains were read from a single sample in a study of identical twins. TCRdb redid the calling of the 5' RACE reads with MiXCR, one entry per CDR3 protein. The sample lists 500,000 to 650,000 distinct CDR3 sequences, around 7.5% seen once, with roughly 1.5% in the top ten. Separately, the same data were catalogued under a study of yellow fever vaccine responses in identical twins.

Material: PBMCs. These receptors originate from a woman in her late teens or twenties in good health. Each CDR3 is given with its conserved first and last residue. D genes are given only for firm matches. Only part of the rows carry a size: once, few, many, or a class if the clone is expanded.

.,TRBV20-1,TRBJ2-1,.,TGCTGTGCTAGATCGGCCGGGGGTCCACAATACAATGAGCAGTTCTTC,CCARSAGGPQYNEQFF
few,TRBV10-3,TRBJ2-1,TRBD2,TGTGCCATCAGAGGGACAGGTACTAGCGGGAGAGCATACAATGAGCAGTTCTTC,CAIRGTGTSGRAYNEQFF
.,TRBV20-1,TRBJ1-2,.,TGCAGTGCTAGATATGGGGCAGGAGGCTACACCTTC,CSARYGAGGYTF
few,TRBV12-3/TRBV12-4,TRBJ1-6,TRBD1,TGTGCCAGCAGGGGGGAGGGGGCGTTCTCACCCCTCCACTTT,CASRGEGAFSPLHF
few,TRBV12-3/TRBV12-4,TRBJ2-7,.,TGTGCCAGCAGTCCATCCGCGAGGGGGAATCAGTACGAGCAGTACTTC,CASSPSARGNQYEQYF
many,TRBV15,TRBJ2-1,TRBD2,TGTGCCACCAGCAGTAGAGGACTAGCGGACAATGAGCAGTTCTTC,CATSSRGLADNEQFF
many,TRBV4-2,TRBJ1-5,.,TGTGCCAGCAGCCATACGACAGGAGATAGCAATCAGCCCCAGCATTTT,CASSHTTGDSNQPQHF
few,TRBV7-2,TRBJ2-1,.,TGTGCCAGCAGCGAAGGGCTAGCGAGAAATGAGCAGTTCTTC,CASSEGLARNEQFF
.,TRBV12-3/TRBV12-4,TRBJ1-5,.,TGTGCCAGCAGTTTCGTCCCGGGGCCCCAGCATTTT,CASSFVPGPQHF
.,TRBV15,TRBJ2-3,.,TGTGCCACCAGCAGAGATCTTGGACTATCTTACACAGATACGCAGTATTTT,CATSRDLGLSYTDTQYF
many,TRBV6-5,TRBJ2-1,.,TGTGCCAGCAGTTCCAGGGGTTTTAGTGAGCAGTTCTTC,CASSSRGFSEQFF
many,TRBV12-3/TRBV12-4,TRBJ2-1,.,TGTGCCAGCTACTTGACCGGGGGCGGTGAGCAGTTCTTC,CASYLTGGGEQFF
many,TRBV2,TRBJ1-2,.,TGTGCCAGCAGTGAAGCTTTGGGGTATGGCTACACCTTC,CASSEALGYGYTF
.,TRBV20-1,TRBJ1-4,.,TGCAGTGCGCAACTAGGGGCAACTAATGAAAAACTGTTTTTT,CSAQLGATNEKLFF